The 29 T cell receptor beta chains below come from one sample, sequenced in a study of blood T cell repertoires in COVID-19. The repertoire was sequenced with immunoSEQ multiplex PCR; TCRdb's copy has only in-frame clones and lacks some. The sample holds about 330,000 clones, over 75% seen once. The source material was PBMCs or T cells enriched from blood (not recorded which). Receptors were obtained from a man aged 25 to 40 who had recovered from COVID-19.

This rearrangement joins TRBV30 to TRBJ1-6; no firm D call. The CDR3 runs to 14 residues. V was cut by 0 bases and J by 7 bases, with 10 bases left in between. CDR1 and CDR2 (germline): GTSNPN, SVGIG (reference sequence). The CDR3 loop is CAWSVGRENSPLHF. The CDR3 nucleotides read TGTGCCTGGAGTGTAGGGCGGGAAAATTCACCCCTCCACTTT.

V usage is TRBV6-5 and J usage is TRBJ1-6; D is possibly TRBD1 (5 bases). Trimming took 0 bases from V and 7 from J, leaving 13 bases between them. Germline V gene data show CDR1 as MNHEY and CDR2 as SVGAGI. CDR3 length: 16 amino acids. DNA for the CDR3: TGTGCCAGCAGTTACTCGTTGCAGGGCCTGAATTCACCCCTCCACTTT. This translates into CASSYSLQGLNSPLHF.

The chain links TRBV9 to TRBJ1-5; tentatively, D is TRBD1 (5 bases). The V end lost 6 bases, the J end lost 0 bases, and 10 bases lay between the germline ends. Germline V lookup: CDR1 SGDLS, CDR2 YYNGEE. This CDR3 contains 14 residues. The chain's CDR3 is CASNGGDSNQPQHF. CDR3 in DNA: TGTGCCAGCAACGGGGGAGATAGCAATCAGCCCCAGCATTTT. Looking up the rest from reference TRBV9 and TRBJ1-5 gives the full variable domain: DSGVTQTPKHLITATGQRVTLRCSPRSGDLSVYWYQQSLDQGLQFLIQYYNGEERAKGNILERFSAQQFPDLHSELNLSSLELGDSALYFCASNGGDSNQPQHFGDGTRLSIL.

The chain couples TRBV2 to TRBJ1-2; 7 positions agree with TRBD1. V dropped 6 bases and J dropped 5; count of bases not matched to a gene: 6. Germline values: CDR1 SNHLY, CDR2 FYNNEI. The CDR3 is made up of 13 amino acids. The CDR3 DNA reads as TGTGCCAGCAGACTGGGACAGATTTATGGCTACACCTTC. This gives the protein CASRLGQIYGYTF.

This chain links TRBV27 with TRBJ2-7, with 9 bases lining up with TRBD2. CDR3 length: 13 residues. Germline assignment: CDR1 MNHEY and CDR2 SMNVEV (reference sequence). V lost 6 bases to trimming and J lost 2 bases; unmatched junction nucleotides: 2. CDR3 coding DNA: TGTGCCAGCAGGCGGGGGGGAGCCTACGAGCAGTACTTC. The encoded protein is CASRRGGAYEQYF.

J is TRBJ2-5 and V is TRBV7-8; perhaps TRBD1 as D (7 bases). The ends were cut back, 3 bases at V and 1 base at J, with 15 bases in the middle. CDR1 SGHVS and CDR2 FQNEAQ come from the germline V gene. The CDR3 runs to 16 residues. The CDR3 here is CASSFSRGATQETQYF. The CDR3 DNA sequence: TGTGCCAGCAGCTTCAGCAGGGGGGCTACCCAAGAGACCCAGTACTTC. Full variable domain (rest looked up from reference TRBV7-8 and TRBJ2-5): GAGVSQSPRYKVAKRGQDVALRCDPISGHVSLFWYQQALGQGPEFLTYFQNEAQLDKSGLPSDRFFAERPEGSVSTLKIQRTQQEDSAVYLCASSFSRGATQETQYFGPGTRLLVL.

This sequence joins TRBV28 and TRBJ1-1, with D possibly being TRBD1 (5 bases). Germline CDR1 MDHEN, CDR2 SYDVKM. The CDR3 is made up of 14 amino acids. V was trimmed by 7 bases and J by 3 bases, leaving 15 bases between them. The DNA of the CDR3 is TGTGCCAGCAATAGGAGGGGTTTGGACACTGAAGCTTTCTTT. This gives the protein CASNRRGLDTEAFF.

V usage is TRBV3-1 (or the pseudogene TRBV3-2) and J usage is TRBJ2-6, with 9 bases aligning to TRBD2. The germline V gene has CDR1 LGHDT and CDR2 YNNKEL (reference sequence). The CDR3 is 18 amino acids. Unmatched junction bases numbered 14, after V lost 11 bases and J lost 0 bases. In DNA form, the CDR3 reads TGTGCCGGAGGCGGGAGGGTTTCCTCTCTCTCTGGGGCCAACGTCCTGACTTTC. This codes for CAGGGRVSSLSGANVLTF.

V gene TRBV19 combines with J gene TRBJ1-2, with 9 bases that match TRBD1. The CDR3 runs to 13 residues. V lost 11 bases, J lost 7 bases, and 11 bases stayed unmatched. From germline, CDR1 is LNHDA and CDR2 SQIVND (reference sequence). For the CDR3, the DNA is TGTGCCCGGAAAGGACAGGGGATCAGTGGCTACACCTTC. This sequence encodes CARKGQGISGYTF.

The V and J genes are TRBV14 and TRBJ2-6, with D perhaps TRBD2 (5 bases). With 4 bases removed from V and 2 bases from J, the gap between germline ends came to 9 bases. In germline, CDR1 is SGHDN, CDR2 FVKESK. The CDR3 is 15 residues long. The CDR3 coding sequence is TGTGCCAGCAGCCGTGCGGGTGCTGGGGCCAACGTCCTGACTTTC. Translating it yields CASSRAGAGANVLTF.

The rearrangement joins TRBV25-1 to TRBJ1-4; D is undetermined. Deletions cut 2 bases from V and 4 bases from J, with 8 bases between. Germline CDR1 reads MGHDK; CDR2 reads SYGVNS. This CDR3 is built from 14 residues. CDR3: CASSEDNFNEKLFF. DNA for the CDR3: TGTGCCAGCAGTGAAGACAACTTTAATGAAAAACTGTTTTTT.

V gene TRBV30 combines with J gene TRBJ1-2; D gene unclear. Looked up from germline, CDR1 is GTSNPN and CDR2 is SVGIG (reference sequence). Trimming shortened V by 2 bases and J by 4 bases, and 8 bases separated the two germline ends. This CDR3 region has 12 residues. CDR3 region: CAWSTGGYGYTF. CDR3 in DNA: TGTGCCTGGAGTACGGGTGGCTATGGCTACACCTTC. The full variable domain, rest sourced from reference TRBV30 and TRBJ1-2, is SQTIHQWPATLVQPVGSPLSLECTVEGTSNPNLYWYRQAAGRGLQLLFYSVGIGQISSEVPQNLSASRPQDRQFILSSKKLLLSDSGFYLCAWSTGGYGYTFGSGTRLTVV.

This sequence joins TRBV7-9 and TRBJ2-2; tentatively, D is TRBD2 (6 bases). V was trimmed by 4 bases and J by 0 bases, leaving 12 bases between them. Germline CDR1 is SEHNR and CDR2 is FQNEAQ (reference sequence). CDR3 length equals 16 residues. The CDR3 protein is CASSSTSGANTGELFF. The CDR3 DNA reads as TGTGCCAGCAGCTCAACATCGGGGGCGAACACCGGGGAGCTGTTTTTT.

The chain has TRBV5-1 and TRBJ1-2; TRBD1 matches at 10 bases. Germline V gene sequence: CDR1 SGHRS, CDR2 YFSETQ. This CDR3 spans 17 amino acids. The J segment lost 2 bases and the V segment lost 5 bases, leaving 12 bases of the junction unmatched. CDR3 protein: CASRLSTGTGENYGYTF. The CDR3 region has the DNA TGCGCCAGCAGGTTATCAACCGGGACAGGGGAAAACTATGGCTACACCTTC.

The chain joins TRBV10-2 to TRBJ2-7; 8 bases line up with TRBD1. The CDR3 has 15 residues. Germline V gene sequence: CDR1 WSHSY, CDR2 SAAADI. V gave up 4 bases and J gave up 1 base; unmatched junction bases: 6. The CDR3 bases are TGCGCCAGCAGTGGCGGGGACAGGCCTTCCTACGAGCAGTACTTC. The encoded protein is CASSGGDRPSYEQYF.

The chain uses TRBV6-5 and TRBJ1-2; TRBD1 matches 7 bases. V dropped 5 bases and J dropped 8; count of bases not matched to a gene: 8. Germline V gene data show CDR1 as MNHEY and CDR2 as SVGAGI. The length of the CDR3 is 13 residues. This CDR3 is CASSLRQGGGYTF. CDR3 DNA sequence: TGTGCCAGCAGTCTAAGACAGGGTGGAGGCTACACCTTC.

In this sample, this clone turned up a few times. The gene calls are TRBV5-4 and TRBJ1-6; D gene ambiguous. Germline V lookup: CDR1 SGHNT, CDR2 YYREEE (reference sequence). This CDR3 spans 16 amino acids. Deletions cut 0 bases from V and 0 bases from J, with 7 bases between. The CDR3 DNA sequence: TGTGCCAGCAGCTTGGGAGGGAGCTCCTATAATTCACCCCTCCACTTT. As protein: CASSLGGSSYNSPLHF.

Comments on this clone: Additional DNA sequences in this sample encode the identical CDR3. This chain joins TRBV6-5 and TRBJ1-2, with 9 bases lining up with TRBD1. CDR1 MNHEY and CDR2 SVGAGI come from the germline V gene. This CDR3 spans 14 amino acids. V shed 0 bases, J shed 8 bases, and the junction held 4 bases outside the gene matches. CDR3 in DNA: TGTGCCAGCAGTTACTCGGACAGGGGATACGGCTACACCTTC. The encoded protein is CASSYSDRGYGYTF.

The sample holds a few counts of this clone. The chain has TRBV6-1 and TRBJ2-7; perhaps TRBD2 as D (7 bases). The V end lost 2 bases, the J end lost 6 bases, and 20 bases lay between the germline ends. The CDR3 runs to 16 residues. Germline CDR1 reads MNHNS; CDR2 reads SASEGT. CDR3 sequence: CASSELVGGPPAEQYF. In DNA form, the CDR3 reads TGTGCCAGCAGTGAATTGGTGGGGGGGCCGCCGGCCGAGCAGTACTTC.

The V call is TRBV2, the J call TRBJ2-7; 7 bases line up with TRBD2. The trim removed 3 bases at V and 0 bases at J, leaving 8 bases unmatched. There are 16 residues in the CDR3. The germline CDR1 and CDR2 sequences are SNHLY and FYNNEI. The CDR3 spells CASSDWGGRSSYEQYF. The CDR3 nucleotides read TGTGCCAGCAGTGATTGGGGGGGACGGAGCTCCTACGAGCAGTACTTC.

The chain combines TRBV7-6 with TRBJ2-3; 9 bases are shared with TRBD2. The V and J ends lost 5 bases and 9 bases, in that order; junction bases with no gene match: 12. This CDR3 has 15 residues. Germline V gene data show CDR1 as SGHVS and CDR2 as FNYEAQ. The CDR3, as DNA: TGTGCCAGCAGCGTCGGGACTAGCCCAAACCCCACGCAGTATTTT. It yields the protein CASSVGTSPNPTQYF.

The V call is TRBV12-3 or TRBV12-4, the J call TRBJ2-7; D is perhaps TRBD1 (5 bases). The CDR3 contains 12 residues. Trimming cost V 6 bases and J 6 bases, with 12 bases left between them. The CDR3: CASSPGPAEQYF. The CDR3 nucleotides are TGTGCCAGCAGCCCAGGGCCCGCCGAGCAGTACTTC.

The chain links TRBV7-6 to TRBJ2-1; D remains ambiguous. The length of the CDR3 is 16 residues. Germline CDR1 and CDR2: SGHVS and FNYEAQ. V lost 1 base and J 0 bases, leaving 10 bases between the germline ends. The CDR3 region has the DNA TGTGCCAGCAGCTTAGTCGCGGCGAGCTCCTACAATGAGCAGTTCTTC. It yields the protein CASSLVAASSYNEQFF. Based on the CDR3 plus reference TRBV7-6 and TRBJ2-1, the full variable domain is GAGVSQSPRYKVTKRGQDVALRCDPISGHVSLYWYRQALGQGPEFLTYFNYEAQQDKSGLPNDRFSAERPEGSISTLTIQRTEQRDSAMYRCASSLVAASSYNEQFFGPGTRLTVL.

The rearrangement uses TRBV30 and TRBJ2-6, with D perhaps matching TRBD2 (5 bases). This CDR3 comprises 16 residues. Trimming cost V 0 bases and J 1 base, with 10 bases left between them. Germline assignment: CDR1 GTSNPN and CDR2 SVGIG (reference sequence). CDR3 coding DNA: TGTGCCTGGAGTGTGCGTTGGACTTCTGGGGCCAACGTCCTGACTTTC. This encodes CAWSVRWTSGANVLTF.

The chain combines TRBV2 with TRBJ1-1, with 9 nucleotides matching TRBD1. The germline CDR1 and CDR2 sequences are SNHLY and FYNNEI. The ends lost 11 bases at V and 2 bases at J; junction bases unmatched: 3. This CDR3 is built from 12 residues. The CDR3 DNA sequence: TGTGCCGGGGGACAGGGAAACACTGAAGCTTTCTTT. This codes for CAGGQGNTEAFF.

The chain is built from TRBV6-4 and TRBJ2-2, with D uncertain. Trimming removed 2 bases at V and 2 bases at J, with 15 bases between. The CDR3 consists of 17 residues. Germline-derived CDR1 and CDR2 are MRHNA and SNTAGT. CDR3 amino acids: CASSDTHTKLNTGELFF. Here the CDR3 DNA reads TGTGCCAGCAGTGACACACACACGAAACTAAACACCGGGGAGCTGTTTTTT.

CDR3 DNA sequence: TGTGCCATTTCGACTAGCGGGGGGGCCACTGAGCAGTTCTTC. Protein: CAISTSGGATEQFF. The chain recombines TRBV10-3 with TRBJ2-1, with 14 bases fitting TRBD2. Trimming took 9 bases from V and 9 from J; bases not matched to a gene: 7. Germline CDR1 reads ENHRY; CDR2 reads SYGVKD. The CDR3 is 14 amino acids.

The chain carries TRBV28 and TRBJ1-4, with 8 nucleotides matching TRBD1. The germline gives CDR1 MDHEN, CDR2 SYDVKM. After removal of 6 bases from V and 8 bases from J, the junction contained 8 bases not matched to a gene. This CDR3 comprises 14 residues. CDR3 region: CASRRTGSWEKLFF. The CDR3, as DNA: TGTGCCAGCAGGCGGACAGGGTCCTGGGAAAAACTGTTTTTT.

The chain has TRBV7-2 and TRBJ2-5; D possibly corresponds to TRBD1 (5 bases). The V end was cut by 3 bases, the J end by 1 base, with 12 bases between. Germline CDR1 reads SGHTA; CDR2 reads FQGNSA. CDR3 length: 15 amino acids. The CDR3 region is CASSLRQGRQETQYF. In DNA, the CDR3 is TGTGCCAGCAGCTTGAGGCAGGGTCGCCAAGAGACCCAGTACTTC. Drawing the rest from reference TRBV7-2 and TRBJ2-5, the complete variable domain is GAGVSQSPSNKVTEKGKDVELRCDPISGHTALYWYRQSLGQGLEFLIYFQGNSAPDKSGLPSDRFSAERTGGSVSTLTIQRTQQEDSAVYLCASSLRQGRQETQYFGPGTRLLVL.